This entry concerns a single T cell receptor beta chain. This clone's antigen is unknown. Relative to the germline gene, one junction end is altered; a read error may explain this. Other nucleotide sequences in the sample specify the same CDR3. The data were obtained in a study of PD-1 blockade in classical Hodgkin lymphoma (dated by TCRdb to the early 2020s). In the study overall: Nivolumab dosing was 3 mg/kg intravenously every 2 weeks, continuing until either disease progression or unacceptable toxicity. A peripheral blood immune signature of response to PD-1 blockade in classical Hodgkin lymphoma was defined using TCR beta sequencing and CyTOF.

The Qiagen DNeasy kit was used to extract genomic DNA both from unsorted PBMCs and from the negatively selected CD4+ and CD8+ fractions. Amplification of TCR beta CDR3 regions was done by immunoSEQ multiplex PCR with primers that anneal to V and J segments. Amplification bias was minimized using a synthetic immune receptor repertoire, and residual bias was removed computationally after sequencing. Under the source paper's analysis protocol: Custom Python scripts were used to quantify repertoire diversity as the Shannon entropy index. Unsorted, CD4+ and CD8+ repertoires were analyzed separately, except in combined analyses where CD4+ and CD8+ sequences were merged in silico. Clonal expansion was defined as at least a 2-fold frequency increase after treatment relative to C1D1, with a pseudocount of 0.5 for undetected baseline clones. Clones with 0 or 1 copy at C1D1 were classified as singleton clones, and clones with 2 or more copies were classified as non-singleton clones. Clones expanded in unsorted samples were annotated as CD4+, CD8+ or unknown by matching protein sequences in sorted samples from the same patient. Wilcoxon tests on paired samples were used to test diversity changes from C1D1 to C4D1. TCRdb carries this immuneACCESS record with in-frame sequences only. Its versions omit some clonotypes, under half of them owing to an unresolved V gene in the studies checked, with the rest unexplained. The V and J calls and clone size were taken over from that table, and D and trimming were inferred from the DNA. The sample table contains 70,000 to 80,000 clones; only one count was recorded for 85% to 95% of them. 6.5% to 8% of the sample rests with the top ten.

The time point label, as the study defines it: cycle 1 day 1 (C1D1), immediately before nivolumab initiation. All trial patients had relapsed after autologous stem cell transplantation, with cohorts A, B and C differing in prior brentuximab vedotin exposure. The trial cohort included roughly 60 patients with relapsed/refractory classical Hodgkin lymphoma, and each patient had a best overall response of complete response, partial response or progressive disease. Single-agent nivolumab was administered to trial patients in the multi-cohort phase II CheckMate 205 trial. An independent review committee assessed best overall response by applying the 2007 International Working Group response criteria. Trial PBMCs were collected immediately before nivolumab initiation (C1D1) and during therapy at cycle 2 day 1 and cycle 4 day 1. Peripheral blood was collected in 8 mL Vacutainer Cell Preparation Tubes, from which PBMCs were isolated by centrifugation and then cryopreserved.

Study-level results and caveats: Only a single clinical trial cohort was studied, and what caused the repertoire differences, possibly disease activity or prior therapy, remained undefined. A significant rise by C4D1 was seen in CD4+ but not CD8+ TCR diversity (p=0.0027 vs p=0.16), with the rise being most apparent in complete responders (p=0.02). Diversity was lower in patients who began nivolumab less than 1 year after ASCT, so these patients were left out of later analyses to avoid confounding by immune reconstitution. Trial patients achieving complete response had baseline diversity similar to newly diagnosed patients, whereas partial responders and progressors had significantly lower diversity. Baseline TCR diversity was reported to be lower in newly diagnosed patients than in healthy donors and to be lower still in relapsed/refractory patients.

The CDR1 and CDR2 encoded by the germline V gene (reference sequence) are MNHEY and SMNVEV. The CDR3 has 15 amino acids, counting the end cysteine and phenylalanine. CDR3 DNA only is kept here, 45 bases in frame from base 1. The material was peripheral blood mononuclear cells (PBMCs), obtained at baseline. The sequence came from a human donor with classical Hodgkin lymphoma. The chain couples TRBV27 to TRBJ1-2; TRBD1 is a weak D gene call, 5 bases matching. In nucleotides, the sequence is TGTGCCAGCCTCGGGAGCGCGGGGGAGTCCTATGGCTATACCTTC. Its product reads: CASLGSAGESYGYTF.